Listed here are 19 T cell receptor beta chains from one sample, sequenced in a study of blood T cell dynamics during melanoma immunotherapy. The method was immunoSEQ multiplex PCR; TCRdb's version includes in-frame clones alone and lacks a portion of them. This sample's table has 85 to 100 clones. As to time point: pre-treatment baseline. The source material was cell-free DNA from blood, sampled from a patient treated with checkpoint blockade. These receptors all stem from a human donor with melanoma. Some clones in this sample may be carry-over from other donors' samples.

The chain recombines TRBV29-1 with TRBJ2-3; TRBD2 agrees at 13 bases. The V gene's germline CDR1 is SQVTM and CDR2 ANQGSEA. Trimming removed 4 bases from V and 1 base from J; junction bases left unmatched: 5. The CDR3 totals 16 residues. Here the CDR3 reads CSVGGLAGTGTDTQYF. CDR3 sequence (DNA): TGCAGCGTTGGGGGACTAGCGGGGACCGGCACAGATACGCAGTATTTT.

The V call is TRBV7-4, the J call TRBJ2-6; D call uncertain. The CDR3 is 14 residues long. CDR1 and CDR2 (germline): SGHVT, SQSDAQ. The V gene lost 4 bases and the J gene lost 5 bases, with 9 bases spanning the gap. CDR3 sequence reads: CASSSQSRANVLTF. The DNA for the CDR3 is TGTGCCAGCAGCTCACAAAGTCGGGCCAACGTCCTGACTTTC.

The rearrangement joins TRBV5-1 to TRBJ2-1; D is unresolved. Germline V gene lookup returns CDR1 SGHRS and CDR2 YFSETQ. V was cut by 2 bases and J by 2 bases, with 5 bases left in between. The CDR3 is made up of 13 amino acids. Here the CDR3 DNA reads TGCGCCAGCAGCTTAACCCCCTACAATGAGCAGTTCTTC. Residues: CASSLTPYNEQFF.

The V call is TRBV5-1, the J call TRBJ2-7; D is tentatively TRBD1 or TRBD2 (5 bases each). V was cut by 4 bases and J by 2 bases, with 22 bases left in between. Germline V gene data show CDR1 as SGHRS and CDR2 as YFSETQ. CDR3 size: 17 residues. The CDR3 bases are TGCGCCAGCAGCCCACAAAGAAACCGGGACGGACCCTACGAGCAGTACTTC. Protein: CASSPQRNRDGPYEQYF.

The DNA for the CDR3 is TGCGCCAGCAGCCGGACGGGACAGGGTTCCTACGAGCAGTACTTC. Protein product: CASSRTGQGSYEQYF. This rearrangement joins TRBV4-1 to TRBJ2-7; 9 bases are a match to TRBD1. CDR1 is MGHRA, CDR2 YSYEKL, per germline. J gave up 1 base and V 4 bases, and 5 bases lay outside the gene matches. The CDR3 extends over 15 amino acids.

The chain couples TRBV28 to TRBJ1-4; tentatively, D is TRBD1 (6 bases). This CDR3 is built from 14 residues. Deletions cut 3 bases from V and 10 bases from J, with 15 bases between. Germline CDR1 MDHEN, CDR2 SYDVKM. This chain's CDR3 is CASSFFDRRGKLFF. CDR3 nucleotide sequence: TGTGCCAGCAGTTTCTTTGACAGGCGGGGAAAACTGTTTTTT.

Only one count was recorded for this clone. The chain links TRBV5-1 to TRBJ2-1; 9 bases are shared with TRBD2. The CDR3 has 16 amino acids. The germline gives CDR1 SGHRS, CDR2 YFSETQ. J lost 4 bases, V lost 4 bases, and 9 bases had no gene match. The CDR3 sequence is CASSRTLAGAYNEQFF. Here the CDR3 DNA reads TGCGCCAGCAGCCGTACTTTAGCGGGAGCTTACAATGAGCAGTTCTTC.

The rearrangement joins TRBV30 to TRBJ1-4, with D possibly TRBD1 on 6 matching bases. The germline CDR1 and CDR2 sequences are GTSNPN and SVGIG (reference sequence). Trimming cost V 2 bases and J 5 bases, with 15 bases left between them. The CDR3 covers 15 residues. CDR3: CAWSPGGGTNEKLFF. In nucleotides, the CDR3 is TGTGCCTGGAGTCCGGGGGGGGGCACGAATGAAAAACTGTTTTTT. Together with reference TRBV30 and TRBJ1-4, the CDR3 gives the full variable domain: SQTIHQWPATLVQPVGSPLSLECTVEGTSNPNLYWYRQAAGRGLQLLFYSVGIGQISSEVPQNLSASRPQDRQFILSSKKLLLSDSGFYLCAWSPGGGTNEKLFFGSGTQLSVL.

This clone appeared a single time. As DNA, the CDR3 is TGTGCCAGCAGCTTAGACGCCATCAGCGGCAATGAGCAGTTCTTC. Translated: CASSLDAISGNEQFF. This chain connects TRBV7-3 to TRBJ2-1; TRBD2 is a possible D gene (5 bases). Germline lookup yields CDR1 SGHTA and CDR2 FQGTGA. There are 15 residues in the CDR3. Trimming stripped 2 bases from V and 6 bases from J, with 14 bases between.

This clone ranks as hyperexpanded. This chain links TRBV9 with TRBJ2-3; D possibly corresponds to TRBD1 (6 bases). Germline-derived CDR1 and CDR2 are SGDLS and YYNGEE. Trimming removed 2 bases at V and 0 bases at J, with 13 bases between. The CDR3 covers 16 residues. CDR3 region: CASSVKQGSSTDTQYF. The CDR3 bases are TGTGCCAGCAGCGTGAAACAGGGATCTAGCACAGATACGCAGTATTTT.

This chain connects TRBV5-5 to TRBJ1-1; D is unclear. The V gene's germline CDR1 is SGHKS and CDR2 YYEKEE (reference sequence). The CDR3 length is 13 residues. V shed 0 bases and J shed 8 bases, with 11 bases lying between them. The CDR3 loop reads CASSLGGGREAFF. CDR3 nucleotides: TGTGCCAGCAGCTTGGGAGGTGGGAGGGAAGCTTTCTTT. Drawing the rest from reference TRBV5-5 and TRBJ1-1, the complete variable domain is DAGVTQSPTHLIKTRGQQVTLRCSPISGHKSVSWYQQVLGQGPQFIFQYYEKEERGRGNFPDRFSARQFPNYSSELNVNALLLGDSALYLCASSLGGGREAFFGQGTRLTVV.

This chain connects TRBV11-2 to TRBJ1-2, with no clear D. This CDR3 is built from 17 residues. V was trimmed by 5 bases and J by 4 bases, leaving 23 bases between them. Per the germline V gene, CDR1 is SGHAT and CDR2 is FQNNGV. DNA of the CDR3: TGTGCCAGCAGCCAGTGGCTATACCATGGAAAGATCTATGGCTACACCTTC. Amino acids: CASSQWLYHGKIYGYTF. The full variable domain, its missing parts supplied by reference TRBV11-2 and TRBJ1-2, is EAGVAQSPRYKIIEKRQSVAFWCNPISGHATLYWYQQILGQGPKLLIQFQNNGVVDDSQLPKDRFSAERLKGVDSTLKIQPAKLEDSAVYLCASSQWLYHGKIYGYTFGSGTRLTVV.

The chain carries TRBV11-2 and TRBJ2-2; 8 bases align to TRBD1. Germline V gene sequence: CDR1 SGHAT, CDR2 FQNNGV. There are 16 residues in the CDR3. V trimming: 5 bases; J trimming: 7 bases; junction bases outside the gene matches: 12. CDR3 in DNA: TGTGCCAGCAGCCCACTCGGAGGACAGGGAAACGGGGAGCTGTTTTTT. It specifies CASSPLGGQGNGELFF.

The chain uses TRBV11-3 and TRBJ2-2; D not resolved. From germline, CDR1 is SGHNT and CDR2 YENEEA. The CDR3 sequence is 14 residues long. The V end lost 5 bases, the J end lost 1 base, and 8 bases lay between the germline ends. The CDR3 loop reads CASSPRQNTGELFF. In nucleotides, the CDR3 is TGTGCCAGCAGCCCCAGACAGAACACCGGGGAGCTGTTTTTT.

The gene calls are TRBV5-1 and TRBJ1-2, with D possibly matching TRBD1 (5 bases). V shed 1 base and J shed 4 bases, with 5 bases lying between them. Germline CDR1 reads SGHRS; CDR2 reads YFSETQ. The CDR3 spans 12 residues. The CDR3 is CASSLTGYGYTF. For the CDR3, the DNA is TGCGCCAGCAGCTTGACAGGCTATGGCTACACCTTC.

To note about this clone: This same CDR3 is encoded by further DNA sequences in the sample. DNA for the CDR3: TGTGCCAGCAGTTACCCCGTTGGAGAGGGCCAAGAGACCCAGTACTTC. Translated, it gives CASSYPVGEGQETQYF. This rearrangement joins TRBV6-5 to TRBJ2-5, with D possibly TRBD2 on 5 matching bases. Per germline, CDR1 MNHEY and CDR2 SVGAGI. This CDR3 comprises 16 residues. Trimming stripped 2 bases from V and 1 base from J, with 14 bases between.

The chain is built from TRBV7-1 and TRBJ2-6; D tentatively reads TRBD1 or TRBD2 (5 bases each). TRBV7-1 is known as an ORF, though its function is uncertain. CDR3 length: 18 amino acids. Between the trimmed V and J ends, which lost 5 bases and 5 bases, there was a span of 22 bases. The CDR3 loop is CASSEGRRGQSRANVLTF. CDR3 nucleotides: TGTGCCAGCAGCGAGGGGAGACGAGGACAAAGTCGGGCCAACGTCCTGACTTTC.

The gene calls are TRBV5-5 and TRBJ2-1, with TRBD2 matching over 11 bases. V lost 5 bases to trimming and J lost 3 bases; unmatched junction nucleotides: 7. CDR3 length: 16 amino acids. Per the germline V gene, CDR1 is SGHKS and CDR2 is YYEKEE (reference sequence). CDR3 sequence (DNA): TGTGCCAGCAGTCTACCTAGCGGGGGGCTCTACAATGAGCAGTTCTTC. Translation gives CASSLPSGGLYNEQFF.

This chain links TRBV7-9 with TRBJ1-1; D may be TRBD1 (5 bases). V was shortened by 7 bases and J by 4 bases, with 16 bases between the two germline ends. The CDR3 runs to 14 residues. The germline CDR1 and CDR2 sequences are SEHNR and FQNEAQ (reference sequence). In DNA, the CDR3 is TGTGCCAGCATGGGCTGGGGGGAGAGCACTGAAGCTTTCTTT. Its translation: CASMGWGESTEAFF.